The 23 T cell receptor beta chains below come from one sample, sequenced in a study of T cell responses to AZD1222 COVID-19 vaccine. TCRdb's table, derived via immunoSEQ multiplex PCR, lists solely in-frame clones and lacks some. The table records 110,000 to 150,000 clones, roughly nine tenths of them present only once. The material sequenced was peripheral blood, taken on day 0 of AZD1222 vaccination. The receptors were gathered from an adult in good health.

In this sample, this clone turned up once. The rearrangement joins TRBV12-3 or TRBV12-4 to TRBJ1-2, with D possibly being TRBD1 (5 bases). CDR3 size: 12 residues. V lost 8 bases to trimming and J lost 7 bases, with 14 bases between them. DNA for the CDR3: TGTGCCAGCGATGGGACGGCGGGTGGCTACACCTTC. The encoded protein is CASDGTAGGYTF.

The chain uses TRBV18 and TRBJ2-7, with 7 positions matching TRBD2. CDR1 and CDR2 (germline): KGHSH, LQKENI. The CDR3 sequence is 15 residues long. V lost 0 bases, J lost 2 bases, and 4 bases stayed unmatched. The CDR3 loop is CASSPPSGTTYEQYF. DNA of the CDR3: TGTGCCAGCTCACCACCGTCAGGGACTACCTACGAGCAGTACTTC.

This clone was counted a single time. The V gene is TRBV29-1, the J gene TRBJ2-3; D is uncertain. Germline V gene data show CDR1 as SQVTM and CDR2 as ANQGSEA. The CDR3 totals 14 residues. The V gene lost 5 bases and the J gene lost 3 bases, with 15 bases spanning the gap. For the CDR3, the DNA is TGCAGCGTTAAAACACCAGGCAGAACAGATACGCAGTATTTT. It translates to CSVKTPGRTDTQYF.

This chain links TRBV6-6 with TRBJ1-2, with a tentative D call TRBD1 (6 bases). The CDR3 extends over 14 amino acids. The germline gives CDR1 MNHNY, CDR2 SVGAGI (reference sequence). V shed 5 bases and J shed 5 bases, with 15 bases lying between them. CDR3 nucleotide sequence: TGTGCCAGCAGTAGAAGGGGGGGCGATTATGGCTACACCTTC. Translating gives CASSRRGGDYGYTF.

The V and J genes are TRBV3-1 (or the pseudogene TRBV3-2) and TRBJ1-5; D uncertain. The CDR3 is 14 amino acids. V lost 3 bases to trimming and J lost 4 bases, with 10 bases between them. Per the germline V gene, CDR1 is LGHDT and CDR2 is YNNKEL (reference sequence). The CDR3 loop is CASSHWHLNQPQHF. CDR3 in DNA: TGTGCCAGCAGCCATTGGCACTTGAATCAGCCCCAGCATTTT.

The chain links TRBV4-2 to TRBJ2-1, with TRBD2 identical over 13 bases. Trimming took 2 bases from V and 8 from J; bases not matched to a gene: 6. Looked up from germline, CDR1 is LGHNA and CDR2 is YNFKEQ. The CDR3 runs to 16 residues. The CDR3 DNA sequence: TGTGCCAGCAGCCAAATACTAGCGGGGGGGCAGTATGAGCAGTTCTTC. This encodes CASSQILAGGQYEQFF.

The rearrangement joins TRBV28 to TRBJ1-4; no definite D call. Trimming pared 7 bases from V and 4 bases from J, leaving 13 bases between. Per the germline V gene, CDR1 is MDHEN and CDR2 is SYDVKM. The CDR3 is 14 residues long. In DNA, the CDR3 is TGTGCCAGCACCAAGTACAATATTAATGAAAAACTGTTTTTT. Protein product: CASTKYNINEKLFF.

V usage is TRBV9 and J usage is TRBJ2-3; TRBD2 is a possible D gene (6 bases). Germline assignment: CDR1 SGDLS and CDR2 YYNGEE. With 7 bases removed from V and 6 bases from J, the gap between germline ends came to 12 bases. The CDR3 loop spans 12 amino acids. CDR3 protein: CASGTEGDTQYF. CDR3 DNA sequence: TGTGCCAGCGGAACGGAGGGGGATACGCAGTATTTT. Drawing the rest from reference TRBV9 and TRBJ2-3, the complete variable domain is DSGVTQTPKHLITATGQRVTLRCSPRSGDLSVYWYQQSLDQGLQFLIQYYNGEERAKGNILERFSAQQFPDLHSELNLSSLELGDSALYFCASGTEGDTQYFGPGTRLTVL.

The rearrangement joins TRBV7-3 to TRBJ2-7; no clear D. V was pared by 5 bases and J by 0 bases, with 8 bases between. CDR1 is SGHTA and CDR2 is FQGTGA in the germline V gene. This CDR3 region has 13 residues. The CDR3 protein is CASSLGYSYEQYF. As DNA, the CDR3 is TGTGCCAGCAGCCTAGGCTACTCCTACGAGCAGTACTTC.

V is TRBV19 and J is TRBJ1-1; 9 nucleotides line up with TRBD1. The CDR3 contains 15 residues. Germline V gene sequence: CDR1 LNHDA, CDR2 SQIVND (reference sequence). J gave up 1 base and V 7 bases, and 7 bases lay outside the gene matches. The CDR3 loop is CASTLGQGGNTEAFF. The DNA for the CDR3 is TGTGCCAGTACTCTGGGACAGGGCGGGAACACTGAAGCTTTCTTT.

V is TRBV5-1 and J is TRBJ2-7; 12 bases line up with TRBD1. CDR3 length: 15 amino acids. Germline V gene sequence: CDR1 SGHRS, CDR2 YFSETQ. Trimming at V came to 2 bases and at J to 6 bases, leaving 6 bases not matched to a gene. Here the CDR3 DNA reads TGCGCCAGCAGCTTTTCCGGGACAGGGGGCCTCGAGCAGTACTTC. It codes for CASSFSGTGGLEQYF.

Notes on this clone: Additional DNA sequences in this sample encode the identical CDR3. The V and J genes are TRBV5-5 and TRBJ1-2; 8 bases are a match to TRBD1. Looked up from germline, CDR1 is SGHKS and CDR2 is YYEKEE (reference sequence). The CDR3 has 14 amino acids. The V gene end was trimmed by 2 bases and the J gene end by 4 bases; junction bases not matched to a gene: 4. The CDR3: CASSFGTGGYGYTF. CDR3 sequence (DNA): TGTGCCAGCAGCTTTGGGACAGGAGGCTATGGCTACACCTTC.

This chain joins TRBV7-3 and TRBJ2-1, with D possibly called TRBD1 or TRBD2 (5 bases each). The CDR3 contains 16 residues. Germline V gene lookup returns CDR1 SGHTA and CDR2 FQGTGA. Trimming removed 0 bases from V and 0 bases from J, with 9 bases in between. CDR3 nucleotide sequence: TGTGCCAGCAGCTTAACCCGGGGACGCTCCTACAATGAGCAGTTCTTC. Its translation is CASSLTRGRSYNEQFF.

The rearrangement joins TRBV6-6 to TRBJ1-6; possibly TRBD1 for D (6 bases). V lost 2 bases, J lost 7 bases, and 9 bases lay in between. The CDR3 is 14 amino acids. Looked up from germline, CDR1 is MNHNY and CDR2 is SVGAGI (reference sequence). DNA for the CDR3: TGTGCCAGCAGTTACCGGGGGCTGAATTCACCCCTCCACTTT. Translation gives CASSYRGLNSPLHF.

This clone was seen once. The chain employs TRBV4-2 and TRBJ2-3; 8 bases are a match to TRBD2. CDR1 and CDR2 (germline): LGHNA, YNFKEQ. Trimming at V came to 3 bases and at J to 1 base, leaving 9 bases not matched to a gene. The CDR3 has 17 amino acids. CDR3 sequence: CASSQGPGSGGTDTQYF. The CDR3 DNA reads TGTGCCAGCAGCCAGGGCCCCGGTAGCGGGGGCACAGATACGCAGTATTTT.

CDR3 bases: TGCGCCAGCAGCCAAGGGTTGGGGTCCTCCTACGAGCAGTACTTC. Translation: CASSQGLGSSYEQYF. This rearrangement joins TRBV4-1 to TRBJ2-7; D remains unclear. CDR3 length: 15 residues. Germline assignment: CDR1 MGHRA and CDR2 YSYEKL. Trimming took 1 base from V and 0 from J, leaving 10 bases between them.

The chain is built from TRBV7-9 and TRBJ2-1; 10 nucleotides line up with TRBD1. Germline CDR1 is SEHNR and CDR2 is FQNEAQ (reference sequence). J gave up 7 bases and V 5 bases, and 8 bases lay outside the gene matches. The CDR3 is 15 amino acids. The CDR3 DNA reads as TGTGCCAGCAGCCTCCGACAGGGGGCGCTTAATGAGCAGTTCTTC. Residues: CASSLRQGALNEQFF. Full variable domain (missing parts from reference TRBV7-9 and TRBJ2-1): DTGVSQNPRHKITKRGQNVTFRCDPISEHNRLYWYRQTLGQGPEFLTYFQNEAQLEKSRLLSDRFSAERPKGSFSTLEIQRTEQGDSAMYLCASSLRQGALNEQFFGPGTRLTVL.

This clone is a singleton in its sample. This rearrangement joins TRBV5-4 to TRBJ2-5; 7 nucleotides match TRBD1. The CDR3 has 15 residues. CDR1 is SGHNT and CDR2 is YYREEE in the germline V gene (reference sequence). Trimming cost V 0 bases and J 1 base; bases outside gene matches: 3. CDR3 amino acids: CASSLASGGQETQYF. CDR3 DNA sequence: TGTGCCAGCAGCTTGGCCTCAGGGGGCCAAGAGACCCAGTACTTC.

The chain has TRBV19 and TRBJ1-5; TRBD1 might be the D (5 bases). The CDR3 consists of 15 residues. V gave up 4 bases and J gave up 0 bases, with 10 bases separating them. The germline CDR1 and CDR2 sequences are LNHDA and SQIVND (reference sequence). The CDR3 sequence: CASSKGTYSNQPQHF. The CDR3 DNA follows: TGTGCCAGTAGTAAGGGGACGTATAGCAATCAGCCCCAGCATTTT.

This clone showed up just once. The chain joins TRBV28 to TRBJ1-6; 9 nucleotides align to TRBD1. The V segment lost 7 bases and the J segment 7 bases; nucleotides outside the gene matches: 8. Germline V gene data show CDR1 as MDHEN and CDR2 as SYDVKM. The CDR3 loop spans 15 amino acids. This CDR3 is CASTVPGQGNSPLHF. The DNA for the CDR3 is TGTGCCAGCACCGTACCGGGACAGGGAAATTCACCCCTCCACTTT.

The chain carries TRBV29-1 and TRBJ1-4; D is uncertain. Deletions cut 4 bases from V and 0 bases from J, with 6 bases between. Germline V gene data show CDR1 as SQVTM and CDR2 as ANQGSEA. This CDR3 has 13 amino acids. The CDR3: CSVVDSTNEKLFF. The CDR3 bases are TGCAGCGTTGTGGATTCAACTAATGAAAAACTGTTTTTT. The full variable domain, completed using reference TRBV29-1 and TRBJ1-4, is SAVISQKPSRDICQRGTSLTIQCQVDSQVTMMFWYRQQPGQSLTLIATANQGSEATYESGFVIDKFPISRPNLTFSTLTVSNMSPEDSSIYLCSVVDSTNEKLFFGSGTQLSVL.

The chain recombines TRBV9 with TRBJ2-5, with 9 positions matching TRBD1. This CDR3 is built from 15 residues. J lost 5 bases, V lost 4 bases, and 9 bases had no gene match. The germline CDR1 and CDR2 sequences are SGDLS and YYNGEE. CDR3 in DNA: TGTGCCAGCAGCCCCTCCGGGACAGGGTGGGAGACCCAGTACTTC. This gives the protein CASSPSGTGWETQYF.

The rearrangement uses TRBV27 and TRBJ2-7; D is unresolved. The germline CDR1 and CDR2 sequences are MNHEY and SMNVEV (reference sequence). Trimming took 4 bases from V and 2 from J, leaving 12 bases between them. The CDR3 totals 14 residues. DNA for the CDR3: TGTGCCAGCAGTTCCCCAGGAATACCCTACGAGCAGTACTTC. Protein: CASSSPGIPYEQYF.